The following is a TCR beta chain sequence with its context. In the authors' methods: Amplifying reference gene primers gave estimates of nucleated cell counts. Clones were read by immunoSEQ multiplex PCR, and TCRdb kept only the in-frame ones, dropping some. V, J and clone size are those of that table, while D and trimming were read from the DNA. The sample lists 85,000 to 130,000 clones, 84% occurring once. This sample was included in a study of blood T cell repertoires in COVID-19. Overall study context: Material from acute and convalescent COVID-19 was sourced from the United States, Italy and Spain.

The sample was peripheral blood. This clonotype was sampled from a man between 60 and 70 years old with acute or convalescent COVID-19.

The CDR3 nucleotides read TGTGCCTCTCGGGCAGGGGGCGAGATTCAGCCCCAGCATTTT. Translated, it gives CASRAGGEIQPQHF. The chain carries TRBV6-5 and TRBJ1-5; TRBD1 matches at 8 bases. The V and J ends lost 11 bases and 6 bases, in that order; junction bases with no gene match: 12. This CDR3 spans 14 amino acids. Germline assignment: CDR1 MNHEY and CDR2 SVGAGI.